This TCR beta chain was recorded in a study of response to subunit inactivated influenza vaccine. At least ten counts were recorded for this clonotype. The target antigen is unknown. TCRdb re-called the RT-PCR reads through MiXCR, storing one row per CDR3 protein. The sample yields hundreds of thousands of distinct CDR3 sequences, 6% to 9% seen once. Germline CDR1 reads PRHDT; CDR2 reads FYEKMQ (reference sequence). V was cut by 5 bases and J by 2 bases, with 12 bases left in between. The CDR3 sequence is 14 residues long. General observations from the study: Authors proposed each seasonal influenza vaccination draws in few new T cells.

The starting material was PBMCs from blood, obtained less than 30 months after vaccination. The chain has TRBV13 and TRBJ2-5; D tentatively fits TRBD1 or TRBD2 (5 bases each). The sequence derives from a man between 45 and 75 years old who received an inactivated influenza vaccine. The CDR3, as DNA: TGTGCCAGCAGCCCGGGACGGAGGCAAGAGACCCAGTACTTC. As protein: CASSPGRRQETQYF.